The present T cell receptor (beta chain) was sequenced within a study of T cells in Graves' hyperthyroidism and ophthalmopathy. Germline V CDR1 and CDR2: LNHNV, YYDKDF (reference sequence). The CDR3 contains 15 residues. Between the trimmed V and J ends, which lost 4 bases and 3 bases, there was a span of 13 bases. Blood dates from first hyperthyroidism diagnosis, before any ophthalmopathy symptoms. This sample holds PBMCs from 10 ml fresh peripheral blood. Regions amplified from RNA transcripts were the TCR beta CDR3 regions. The HTBI primer set drove a first-round RT-PCR of the TCR CDR3. MiXCR, run by TCRdb on the multiplex PCR reads, gives a single entry per CDR3 protein. This sample has 280,000 or so distinct CDR3 sequences, with 12% to 15% found just once.

V gene TRBV15 combines with J gene TRBJ2-1; D is ambiguous. The specimen sequenced was blood. The receptor's source is a woman aged 45-59 years with Graves' hyperthyroidism that later progressed to Graves' ophthalmopathy. Here the CDR3 reads CATSTQENSYNEQFF. The CDR3 region has the DNA TGTGCCACCAGCACCCAGGAAAACAGCTACAATGAGCAGTTCTTC. Drawing the rest from reference TRBV15 and TRBJ2-1, the complete variable domain is DAMVIQNPRYQVTQFGKPVTLSCSQTLNHNVMYWYQQKSSQAPKLLFHYYDKDFNNEADTPDNFQSRRPNTSFCFLDIRSPGLGDTAMYLCATSTQENSYNEQFFGPGTRLTVL.